This paragraph reports one TCR beta chain. The entry originates in a study of T cells in Graves' hyperthyroidism and ophthalmopathy. Germline assignment: CDR1 MGHDK and CDR2 SYGVNS. Deletions cut 4 bases from V and 3 bases from J, with 16 bases between. CDR3 length: 15 amino acids. Amplification of TCR beta CDR3 regions used RNA as the template. During a first-round RT-PCR of the TCR CDR3, the HTBI primer set was used. MiXCR, applied by TCRdb to the multiplex PCR reads, yields one record per CDR3 protein. Among about 590,000 distinct CDR3 sequences listed, less than 20% were seen once. The authors obtained PBMCs from more than 8 ml of fresh peripheral blood.

The rearrangement links TRBV25-1 to TRBJ2-7, with D possibly matching TRBD1 (6 bases). This receptor was identified in a woman under 40 with Graves' hyperthyroidism. The material sequenced was blood. In nucleotides, the CDR3 is TGTGCCAGCAGTGGGTCCGGACAGATAGGCTACGAGCAGTACTTC. Translation gives CASSGSGQIGYEQYF.